The T cell receptor beta chain described here comes from a study of blood T cell repertoires in COVID-19. About the study: The analysed material was cDNA or gDNA that came from T cells, B-cell-depleted T cells, or PBMCs.

The CDR3 loop spans 14 amino acids. CDR1 and CDR2 (germline): SGHRS, YFSETQ. Trimming removed 7 bases at V and 8 bases at J, with 20 bases between. Assay: immunoSEQ multiplex PCR; the TCRdb copy retains only in-frame clones and omits some. Here the sample spans tens of thousands of clones, 80% to 90% being singletons. This clonotype originated in a woman aged 80 or over with acute or convalescent COVID-19. The source material was peripheral blood. This sequence joins TRBV5-1 and TRBJ2-3, with D tentatively TRBD1 (5 bases). CDR3 loop: CASQGSQLMGTQYF. The CDR3 nucleotides are TGCGCCAGCCAGGGAAGTCAGTTGATGGGTACGCAGTATTTT.